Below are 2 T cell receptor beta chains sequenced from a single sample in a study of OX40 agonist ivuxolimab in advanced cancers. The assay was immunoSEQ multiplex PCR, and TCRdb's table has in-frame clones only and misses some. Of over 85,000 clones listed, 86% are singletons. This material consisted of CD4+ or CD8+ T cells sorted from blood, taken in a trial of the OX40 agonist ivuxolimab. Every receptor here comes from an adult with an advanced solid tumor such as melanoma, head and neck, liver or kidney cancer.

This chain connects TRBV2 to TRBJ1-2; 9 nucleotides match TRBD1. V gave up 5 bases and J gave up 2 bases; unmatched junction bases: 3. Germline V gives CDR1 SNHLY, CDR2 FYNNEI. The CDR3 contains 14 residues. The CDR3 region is CASSRTGANYGYTF. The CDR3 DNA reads TGTGCCAGCAGTCGGACAGGGGCAAACTATGGCTACACCTTC. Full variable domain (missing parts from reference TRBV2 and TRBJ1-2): EPEVTQTPSHQVTQMGQEVILRCVPISNHLYFYWYRQILGQKVEFLVSFYNNEISEKSEIFDDQFSVERPDGSNFTLKIRSTKLEDSAMYFCASSRTGANYGYTFGSGTRLTVV.

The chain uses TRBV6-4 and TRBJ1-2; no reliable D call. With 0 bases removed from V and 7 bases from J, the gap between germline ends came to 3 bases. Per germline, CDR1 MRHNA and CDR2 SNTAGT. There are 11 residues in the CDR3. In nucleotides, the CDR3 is TGTGCCAGCAGTGACTCGGGTGGCTACACCTTC. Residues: CASSDSGGYTF.